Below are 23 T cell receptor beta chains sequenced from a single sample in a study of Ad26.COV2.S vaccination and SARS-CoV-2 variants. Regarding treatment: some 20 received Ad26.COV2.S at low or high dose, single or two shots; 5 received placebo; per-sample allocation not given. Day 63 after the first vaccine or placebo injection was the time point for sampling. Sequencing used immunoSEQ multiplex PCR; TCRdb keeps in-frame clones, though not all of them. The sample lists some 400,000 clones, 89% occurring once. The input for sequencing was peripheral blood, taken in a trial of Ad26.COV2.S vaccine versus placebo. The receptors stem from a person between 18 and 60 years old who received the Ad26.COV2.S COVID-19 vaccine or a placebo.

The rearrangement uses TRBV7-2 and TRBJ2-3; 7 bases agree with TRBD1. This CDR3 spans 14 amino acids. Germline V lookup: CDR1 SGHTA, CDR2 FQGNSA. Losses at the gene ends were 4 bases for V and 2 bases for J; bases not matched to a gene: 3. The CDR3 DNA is TGTGCCAGCAGCTCGACAGGGAACACAGATACGCAGTATTTT. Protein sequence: CASSSTGNTDTQYF.

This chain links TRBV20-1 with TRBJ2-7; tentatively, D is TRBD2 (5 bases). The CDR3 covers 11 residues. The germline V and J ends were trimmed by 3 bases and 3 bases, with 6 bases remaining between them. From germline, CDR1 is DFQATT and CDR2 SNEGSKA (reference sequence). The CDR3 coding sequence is TGCAGTGCTAGCCGGGACTACGAGCAGTACTTC. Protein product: CSASRDYEQYF.

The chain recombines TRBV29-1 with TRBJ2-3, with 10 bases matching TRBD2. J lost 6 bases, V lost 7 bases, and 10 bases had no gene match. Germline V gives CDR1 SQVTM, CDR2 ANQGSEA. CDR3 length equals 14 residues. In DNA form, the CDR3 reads TGCAGCGGAAAGCGGGAGGGCCGGGTGGATACGCAGTATTTT. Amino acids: CSGKREGRVDTQYF.

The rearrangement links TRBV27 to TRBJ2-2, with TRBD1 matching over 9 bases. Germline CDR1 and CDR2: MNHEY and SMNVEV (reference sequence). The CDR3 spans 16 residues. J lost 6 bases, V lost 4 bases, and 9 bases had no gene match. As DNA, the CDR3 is TGTGCCAGCAGTTCCCGGACAGGGGTCGGCGCCGGGGAGCTGTTTTTT. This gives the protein CASSSRTGVGAGELFF.

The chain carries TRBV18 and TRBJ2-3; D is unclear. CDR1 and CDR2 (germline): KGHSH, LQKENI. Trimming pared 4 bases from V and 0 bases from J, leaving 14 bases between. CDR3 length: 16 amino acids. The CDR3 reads CASSRGNSISTDTQYF. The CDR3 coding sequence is TGTGCCAGCTCACGTGGGAACAGCATTAGCACAGATACGCAGTATTTT.

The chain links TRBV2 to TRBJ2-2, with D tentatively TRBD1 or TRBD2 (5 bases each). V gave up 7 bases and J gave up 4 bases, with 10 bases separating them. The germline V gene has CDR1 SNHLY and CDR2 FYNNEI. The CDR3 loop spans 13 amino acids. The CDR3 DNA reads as TGTGCCAGCACCGAGGGGAGCACCGGGGAGCTGTTTTTT. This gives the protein CASTEGSTGELFF. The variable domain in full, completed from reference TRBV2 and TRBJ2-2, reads EPEVTQTPSHQVTQMGQEVILRCVPISNHLYFYWYRQILGQKVEFLVSFYNNEISEKSEIFDDQFSVERPDGSNFTLKIRSTKLEDSAMYFCASTEGSTGELFFGEGSRLTVL.

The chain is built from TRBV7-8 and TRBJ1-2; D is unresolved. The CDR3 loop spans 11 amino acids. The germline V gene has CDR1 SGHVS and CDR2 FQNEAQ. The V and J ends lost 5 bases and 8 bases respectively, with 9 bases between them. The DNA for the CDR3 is TGTGCCAGCAGCCAACCGAGCGGCTACACCTTC. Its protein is CASSQPSGYTF.

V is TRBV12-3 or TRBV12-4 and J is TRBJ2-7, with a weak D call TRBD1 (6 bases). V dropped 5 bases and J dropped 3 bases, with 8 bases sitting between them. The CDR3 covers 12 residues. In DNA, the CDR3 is TGTGCCAGCAGTGGACAGCACTACGAGCAGTACTTC. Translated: CASSGQHYEQYF.

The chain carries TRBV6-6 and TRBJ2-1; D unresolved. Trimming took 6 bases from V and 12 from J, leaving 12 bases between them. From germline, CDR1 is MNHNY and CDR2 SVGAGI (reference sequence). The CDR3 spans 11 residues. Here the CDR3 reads CASSLSRSQFF. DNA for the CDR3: TGTGCCAGCAGCCTCTCCAGGTCGCAGTTCTTC.

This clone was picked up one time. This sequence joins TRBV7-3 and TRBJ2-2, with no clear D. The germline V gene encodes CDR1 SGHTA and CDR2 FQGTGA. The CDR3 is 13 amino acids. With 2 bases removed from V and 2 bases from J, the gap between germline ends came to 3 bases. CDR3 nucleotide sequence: TGTGCCAGCAGCTTAGATAACACCGGGGAGCTGTTTTTT. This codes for CASSLDNTGELFF.

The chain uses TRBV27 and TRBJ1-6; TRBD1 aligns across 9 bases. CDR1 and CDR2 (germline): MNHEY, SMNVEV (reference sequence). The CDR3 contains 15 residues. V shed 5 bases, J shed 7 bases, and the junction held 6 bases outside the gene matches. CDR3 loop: CASSPGTGTNSPLHF. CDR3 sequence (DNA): TGTGCCAGCAGTCCCGGGACAGGGACCAATTCACCCCTCCACTTT.

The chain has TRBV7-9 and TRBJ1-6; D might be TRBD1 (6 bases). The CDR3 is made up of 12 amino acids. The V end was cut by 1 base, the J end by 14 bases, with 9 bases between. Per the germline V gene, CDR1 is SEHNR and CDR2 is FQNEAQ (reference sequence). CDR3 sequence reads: CASSLEGGSLHF. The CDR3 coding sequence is TGTGCCAGCAGCTTAGAAGGGGGATCCCTCCACTTT.

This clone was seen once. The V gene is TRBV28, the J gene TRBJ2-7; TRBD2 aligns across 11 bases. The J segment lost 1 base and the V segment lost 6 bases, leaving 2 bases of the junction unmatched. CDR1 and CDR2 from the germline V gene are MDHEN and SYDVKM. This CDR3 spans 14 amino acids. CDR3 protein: CASRRTSGSYEQYF. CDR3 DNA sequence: TGTGCCAGCAGGCGGACTAGCGGGTCCTACGAGCAGTACTTC.

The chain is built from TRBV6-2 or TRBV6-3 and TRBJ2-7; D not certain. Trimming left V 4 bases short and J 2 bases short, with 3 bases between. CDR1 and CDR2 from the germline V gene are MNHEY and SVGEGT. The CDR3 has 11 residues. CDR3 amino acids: CASSWTYEQYF. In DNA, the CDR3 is TGTGCCAGCAGTTGGACCTACGAGCAGTACTTC.

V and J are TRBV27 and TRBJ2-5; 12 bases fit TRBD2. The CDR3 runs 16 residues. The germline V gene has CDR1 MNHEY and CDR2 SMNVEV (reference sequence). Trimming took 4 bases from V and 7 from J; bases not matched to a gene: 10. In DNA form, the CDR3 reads TGTGCCAGCAGTTCGAGCCTAGCGGGAGGGATCGGGACCCAGTACTTC. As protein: CASSSSLAGGIGTQYF.

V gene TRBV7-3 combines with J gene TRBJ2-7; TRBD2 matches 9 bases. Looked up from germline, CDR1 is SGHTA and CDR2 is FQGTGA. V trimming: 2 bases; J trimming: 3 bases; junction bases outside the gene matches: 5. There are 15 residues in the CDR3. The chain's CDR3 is CASSLDSGSGYEQYF. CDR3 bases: TGTGCCAGCAGCTTAGATAGCGGGAGTGGCTACGAGCAGTACTTC. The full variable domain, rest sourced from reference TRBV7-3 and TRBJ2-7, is GAGVSQTPSNKVTEKGKYVELRCDPISGHTALYWYRQSLGQGPEFLIYFQGTGAADDSGLPNDRFFAVRPEGSVSTLKIQRTERGDSAVYLCASSLDSGSGYEQYFGPGTRLTVT.

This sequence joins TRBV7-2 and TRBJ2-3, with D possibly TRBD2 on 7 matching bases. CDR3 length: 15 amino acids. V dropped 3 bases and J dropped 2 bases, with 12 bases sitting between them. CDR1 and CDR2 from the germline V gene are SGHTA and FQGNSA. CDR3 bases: TGTGCCAGCAGCTTGGGGGCGGGGGTCACAGATACGCAGTATTTT. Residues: CASSLGAGVTDTQYF.

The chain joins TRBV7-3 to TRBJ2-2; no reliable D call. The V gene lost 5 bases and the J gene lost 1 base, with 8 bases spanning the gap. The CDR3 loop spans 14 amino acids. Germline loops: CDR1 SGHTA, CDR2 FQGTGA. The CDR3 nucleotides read TGTGCCAGCAGCCCAACATGGAACACCGGGGAGCTGTTTTTT. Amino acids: CASSPTWNTGELFF.

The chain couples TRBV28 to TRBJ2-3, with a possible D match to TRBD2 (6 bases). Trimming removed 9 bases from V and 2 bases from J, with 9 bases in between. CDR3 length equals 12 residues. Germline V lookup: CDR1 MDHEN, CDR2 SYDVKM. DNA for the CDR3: TGTGCCAGTGGGACTGTCACAGATACGCAGTATTTT. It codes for CASGTVTDTQYF.

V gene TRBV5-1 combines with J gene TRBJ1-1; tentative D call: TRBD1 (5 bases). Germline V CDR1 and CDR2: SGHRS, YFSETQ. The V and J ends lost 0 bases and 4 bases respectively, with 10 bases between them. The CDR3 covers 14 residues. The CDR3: CASSLGGLATEAFF. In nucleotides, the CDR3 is TGCGCCAGCAGCTTGGGGGGGTTGGCCACTGAAGCTTTCTTT.

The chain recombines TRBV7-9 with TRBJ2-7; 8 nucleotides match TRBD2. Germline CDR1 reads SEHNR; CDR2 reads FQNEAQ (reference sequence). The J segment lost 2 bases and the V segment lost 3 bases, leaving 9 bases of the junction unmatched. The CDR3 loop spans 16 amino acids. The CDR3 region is CASSFRITGGPYEQYF. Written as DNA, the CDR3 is TGTGCCAGCAGCTTCCGCATAACGGGAGGGCCCTACGAGCAGTACTTC.

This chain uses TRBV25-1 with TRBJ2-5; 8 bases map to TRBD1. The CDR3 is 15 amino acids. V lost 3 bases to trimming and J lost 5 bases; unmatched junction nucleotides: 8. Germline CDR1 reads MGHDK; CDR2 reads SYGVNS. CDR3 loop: CASSEPSGQVETQYF. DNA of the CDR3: TGTGCCAGCAGTGAGCCCTCGGGACAGGTCGAGACCCAGTACTTC.

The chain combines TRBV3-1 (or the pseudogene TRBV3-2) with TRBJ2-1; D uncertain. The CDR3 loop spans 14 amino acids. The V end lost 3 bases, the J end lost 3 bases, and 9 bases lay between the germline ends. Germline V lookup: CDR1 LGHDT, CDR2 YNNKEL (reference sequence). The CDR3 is CASSQSFYYNEQFF. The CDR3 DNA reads TGTGCCAGCAGCCAGTCATTCTACTACAATGAGCAGTTCTTC.